What follows are 31 T cell receptor beta chains derived from one specimen sequenced in a study of T cell changes during pregnancy in multiple sclerosis. Sequencing used immunoSEQ multiplex PCR; TCRdb keeps in-frame clones, though not all of them. This table holds about 45,000 clones, more than 75% found once. Sample: PBMCs (not recorded whether the cells were cultured). These receptors all stem from a female donor with multiple sclerosis, enrolled in a pregnancy study.

This chain uses TRBV2 with TRBJ2-3; the match to TRBD2 covers 7 bases. The CDR3 has 15 amino acids. The germline V gene encodes CDR1 SNHLY and CDR2 FYNNEI. The junction had 8 bases not matched to a gene; V was cut back by 4 bases and J by 4 bases. The CDR3 nucleotides read TGTGCCAGCAGTGTTTTGGCGGGAGTGGCAGATACGCAGTATTTT. It codes for CASSVLAGVADTQYF.

J is TRBJ1-2 and V is TRBV5-6; 9 positions match TRBD1. Germline CDR1 and CDR2: SGHDT and YYEEEE. The CDR3 is 14 residues long. The J segment lost 5 bases and the V segment lost 2 bases, leaving 4 bases of the junction unmatched. This CDR3 is CASSLQGAGYGYTF. The CDR3 DNA is TGTGCCAGCAGCTTACAGGGGGCCGGGTATGGCTACACCTTC.

V is TRBV28 and J is TRBJ2-7, with D uncertain. Trimming shortened V by 1 base and J by 1 base, and 11 bases separated the two germline ends. Germline CDR1 MDHEN, CDR2 SYDVKM. The CDR3 totals 15 residues. CDR3 DNA: TGTGCCAGCAGTTTATCTGCAGGCTTGTCCTACGAGCAGTACTTC. This gives the protein CASSLSAGLSYEQYF.

The gene calls are TRBV5-1 and TRBJ2-3; tentative D call: TRBD2 (5 bases). CDR1 is SGHRS, CDR2 YFSETQ, per germline. This CDR3 comprises 15 residues. The V end was cut by 3 bases, the J end by 6 bases, with 17 bases between. DNA of the CDR3: TGCGCCAGCAGCTACGACCACGGGGTAACGGATACGCAGTATTTT. It is translated as CASSYDHGVTDTQYF.

The genes are TRBV7-3 and TRBJ2-3, with 7 nucleotides matching TRBD2. V gave up 5 bases and J gave up 4 bases; unmatched junction bases: 12. The CDR3 covers 16 residues. The V gene's germline CDR1 is SGHTA and CDR2 FQGTGA. CDR3 in DNA: TGTGCCAGCAGCCCCGAGGGGCGGGAGCGCGCAGATACGCAGTATTTT. Translation: CASSPEGRERADTQYF. The whole variable domain, filled in from reference TRBV7-3 and TRBJ2-3, reads GAGVSQTPSNKVTEKGKYVELRCDPISGHTALYWYRQSLGQGPEFLIYFQGTGAADDSGLPNDRFFAVRPEGSVSTLKIQRTERGDSAVYLCASSPEGRERADTQYFGPGTRLTVL.

The sample holds one count of this clone. The chain employs TRBV27 and TRBJ2-7; 9 positions match TRBD1. V lost 6 bases, J lost 5 bases, and 8 bases stayed unmatched. Germline lookup yields CDR1 MNHEY and CDR2 SMNVEV (reference sequence). CDR3 length: 14 amino acids. In nucleotides, the CDR3 is TGTGCCAGCAGCCCGGGACAGGGCCAAGACGAGCAGTACTTC. It specifies CASSPGQGQDEQYF.

This clone has a handful of counts. J is TRBJ2-3 and V is TRBV4-3; D is unresolved. Trimming took 1 base from V and 6 from J, leaving 23 bases between them. The CDR3 runs to 18 residues. The germline CDR1 and CDR2 sequences are LGHNA and YSLEER. The CDR3 nucleotides are TGCGCCAGCAGCCAAGGAGTCTCCGGGCCACAGACTCGGGATACGCAGTATTTT. Its protein is CASSQGVSGPQTRDTQYF.

V gene TRBV19 combines with J gene TRBJ1-1; no clear D. Germline V gene data show CDR1 as LNHDA and CDR2 as SQIVND (reference sequence). The length of the CDR3 is 13 residues. V was shortened by 8 bases and J by 0 bases, with 10 bases between the two germline ends. The CDR3 DNA sequence: TGTGCCAGTGGGTACAGCTTGAACACTGAAGCTTTCTTT. Residues: CASGYSLNTEAFF.

The chain has TRBV5-6 and TRBJ1-2; 8 nucleotides align to TRBD1. With V trimmed by 4 bases and J by 3 bases, 8 bases remained unmatched. This CDR3 is built from 15 residues. CDR1 SGHDT and CDR2 YYEEEE come from the germline V gene. CDR3 loop: CASSLLTGVHYGYTF. CDR3 DNA: TGTGCCAGCAGCCTTCTGACAGGGGTACACTATGGCTACACCTTC.

This clone has only one observation. The rearrangement uses TRBV2 and TRBJ1-1; D gene ambiguous. The CDR3 sequence is 12 residues long. Looked up from germline, CDR1 is SNHLY and CDR2 is FYNNEI. Trimming took off 4 bases at V and 1 base at J, with 4 bases between the two ends. CDR3 in amino acids: CASSARNTEAFF. CDR3 nucleotides: TGTGCCAGCAGTGCCAGGAACACTGAAGCTTTCTTT.

The V and J genes are TRBV5-1 and TRBJ1-4; 7 bases agree with TRBD1. CDR1 is SGHRS, CDR2 YFSETQ, per germline. V lost 9 bases to trimming and J lost 8 bases; unmatched junction nucleotides: 10. The CDR3 runs 13 residues. This CDR3 reads CAMGGQIGEKLFF. The CDR3 nucleotides read TGCGCCATGGGGGGACAGATCGGGGAAAAACTGTTTTTT.

The chain links TRBV19 to TRBJ1-1; no definite D call. CDR1 LNHDA and CDR2 SQIVND come from the germline V gene (reference sequence). V was cut by 3 bases and J by 5 bases, with 10 bases left in between. CDR3 size: 13 residues. The CDR3 here is CASSMSKKTEAFF. The CDR3, as DNA: TGTGCCAGTAGTATGAGTAAAAAGACTGAAGCTTTCTTT.

The chain recombines TRBV4-2 with TRBJ2-3; 9 bases line up with TRBD2. V lost 3 bases, J lost 2 bases, and 12 bases stayed unmatched. The CDR3 covers 18 residues. From germline, CDR1 is LGHNA and CDR2 YNFKEQ. The CDR3 DNA sequence: TGTGCCAGCAGCCAGGGGCGGGAGGGCCGTTACTACACAGATACGCAGTATTTT. Its translation is CASSQGREGRYYTDTQYF.

This clone was detected only a few times. The genes are TRBV15 and TRBJ2-7; 8 nucleotides align to TRBD1. The ends lost 6 bases at V and 3 bases at J; junction bases unmatched: 13. Germline V gives CDR1 LNHNV, CDR2 YYDKDF (reference sequence). The CDR3 has 16 amino acids. Here the CDR3 reads CATRILRPDRVYEQYF. The CDR3 DNA sequence: TGTGCCACCAGAATCTTGCGTCCGGACAGGGTCTACGAGCAGTACTTC.

V and J are TRBV5-1 and TRBJ1-1; TRBD1 aligns across 8 bases. From germline, CDR1 is SGHRS and CDR2 YFSETQ. This CDR3 region has 13 residues. V dropped 3 bases and J dropped 10; count of bases not matched to a gene: 8. For the CDR3, the DNA is TGCGCCAGCAGCTACCTGCAGGGGGCGACAGCTTTCTTT. Amino acids: CASSYLQGATAFF.

The chain uses TRBV11-2 and TRBJ2-1; D is unresolved. V was trimmed by 0 bases and J by 6 bases, leaving 6 bases between them. The CDR3 is 13 residues long. Germline assignment: CDR1 SGHAT and CDR2 FQNNGV. The CDR3 coding sequence is TGTGCCAGCAGCTTAGACCTACCCAATGAGCAGTTCTTC. This sequence encodes CASSLDLPNEQFF.

The J gene is TRBJ2-1, the V gene TRBV6-1; no reliable D call. V lost 5 bases to trimming and J lost 6 bases, with 14 bases between them. Germline V CDR1 and CDR2: MNHNS, SASEGT. This CDR3 is built from 14 residues. The CDR3 region is CASSPGPTPNEQFF. For the CDR3, the DNA is TGTGCCAGCAGTCCCGGACCCACCCCCAATGAGCAGTTCTTC.

The chain links TRBV19 to TRBJ2-5; 8 bases fit TRBD1. CDR3 length equals 13 residues. Per germline, CDR1 LNHDA and CDR2 SQIVND (reference sequence). The trim removed 3 bases at V and 5 bases at J, leaving 2 bases unmatched. The CDR3 region has the DNA TGTGCCAGTAGTATCGGGGACAGGGAGACCCAGTACTTC. Protein product: CASSIGDRETQYF.

This sequence joins TRBV28 and TRBJ2-7; D unresolved. CDR3 length: 16 amino acids. The V gene lost 3 bases and the J gene lost 6 bases, with 21 bases spanning the gap. Per germline, CDR1 MDHEN and CDR2 SYDVKM. CDR3 DNA sequence: TGTGCCAGCAGTTTTGGTGCTTACCTTGGGGTAGGCGAGCAGTACTTC. This translates into CASSFGAYLGVGEQYF.

The chain is built from TRBV7-2 and TRBJ2-1, with D possibly being TRBD2 (6 bases). CDR1 is SGHTA and CDR2 is FQGNSA in the germline V gene. The CDR3 loop spans 17 amino acids. V lost 1 base, J lost 3 bases, and 16 bases lay in between. The CDR3 here is CASSLEGYGSFYNEQFF. The CDR3 DNA reads TGTGCCAGCAGCTTAGAAGGGTACGGGAGTTTCTACAATGAGCAGTTCTTC.

The V gene is TRBV27, the J gene TRBJ1-1; D remains ambiguous. Germline V gene lookup returns CDR1 MNHEY and CDR2 SMNVEV (reference sequence). The CDR3 covers 13 residues. Trimming took 6 bases from V and 6 from J, leaving 14 bases between them. The DNA of the CDR3 is TGTGCCAGCAGCCTAACCCCAACTGCTGAAGCTTTCTTT. Protein sequence: CASSLTPTAEAFF.

J is TRBJ1-2 and V is TRBV6-1, with D perhaps TRBD1 (5 bases). Germline V gene sequence: CDR1 MNHNS, CDR2 SASEGT. CDR3 length equals 13 residues. The V and J ends lost 5 bases and 2 bases respectively, with 9 bases between them. The CDR3 DNA is TGTGCCAGCAGTCCCCGGGACAACTATGGCTACACCTTC. Translating gives CASSPRDNYGYTF.

V gene TRBV19 combines with J gene TRBJ2-2; 12 bases are shared with TRBD2. J gave up 6 bases and V 1 base, and 9 bases lay outside the gene matches. This CDR3 has 18 residues. CDR1 and CDR2 (germline): LNHDA, SQIVND (reference sequence). The CDR3 sequence is CASSIGLAGGPGSGELFF. The CDR3 DNA reads as TGTGCCAGTAGTATAGGTCTAGCGGGAGGGCCGGGGTCCGGGGAGCTGTTTTTT.

V gene TRBV5-1 combines with J gene TRBJ1-1, with 7 nucleotides matching TRBD1. V trimming: 2 bases; J trimming: 6 bases; junction bases outside the gene matches: 10. CDR1 and CDR2 from the germline V gene are SGHRS and YFSETQ. CDR3 length equals 15 residues. DNA of the CDR3: TGCGCCAGCAGCTTACCCGAGACAGGGACCCCTGAAGCTTTCTTT. Translated, it gives CASSLPETGTPEAFF.

The chain is built from TRBV30 and TRBJ2-7; D may be TRBD2 (6 bases). The V gene lost 2 bases and the J gene lost 0 bases, with 17 bases spanning the gap. This CDR3 is 16 amino acids long. CDR1 GTSNPN and CDR2 SVGIG come from the germline V gene (reference sequence). The CDR3 nucleotides read TGTGCCTGGAGTTCGTTGGCGGGAAAAATCTCCTACGAGCAGTACTTC. As protein: CAWSSLAGKISYEQYF. The whole variable domain, filled in from reference TRBV30 and TRBJ2-7, reads SQTIHQWPATLVQPVGSPLSLECTVEGTSNPNLYWYRQAAGRGLQLLFYSVGIGQISSEVPQNLSASRPQDRQFILSSKKLLLSDSGFYLCAWSSLAGKISYEQYFGPGTRLTVT.

This chain links TRBV6-1 with TRBJ1-1; D uncertain. This CDR3 spans 15 amino acids. V lost 3 bases, J lost 3 bases, and 14 bases lay in between. CDR1 MNHNS and CDR2 SASEGT come from the germline V gene. This CDR3 reads CASSEVQREDTEAFF. CDR3 DNA: TGTGCCAGCAGTGAGGTACAGAGGGAAGACACTGAAGCTTTCTTT.

The genes are TRBV5-1 and TRBJ2-7; a weak D match, TRBD2 (5 bases). There are 14 residues in the CDR3. Trimming took off 4 bases at V and 0 bases at J, with 11 bases between the two ends. Germline V gives CDR1 SGHRS, CDR2 YFSETQ. This CDR3 reads CASSADLSSYEQYF. DNA for the CDR3: TGCGCCAGCAGCGCGGACTTGAGCTCCTACGAGCAGTACTTC.

The chain combines TRBV21-1 with TRBJ1-1. TRBV21-1 is described as a pseudogene. The CDR3 loop spans 16 amino acids. In DNA, the CDR3 is TGTGCCAGCAGCAAAGCGTGGCGGGTTTGTCACACTGAAGCTTTCTTT. Encoded protein: CASSKAWRVCHTEAFF.

This rearrangement joins TRBV18 to TRBJ1-4; D is perhaps TRBD1 (5 bases). CDR3 size: 14 residues. The germline V gene has CDR1 KGHSH and CDR2 LQKENI. The V end lost 2 bases, the J end lost 8 bases, and 12 bases lay between the germline ends. The CDR3 nucleotides are TGTGCCAGCTCACCATGGGGGGGTGAAGAAAAACTGTTTTTT. Protein product: CASSPWGGEEKLFF.

The rearrangement uses TRBV28 and TRBJ2-6, with D possibly called TRBD1 or TRBD2 (6 bases each). The V gene lost 2 bases and the J gene lost 4 bases, with 9 bases spanning the gap. CDR3 size: 15 residues. In germline, CDR1 is MDHEN, CDR2 SYDVKM. The CDR3 DNA reads as TGTGCCAGCAGTTTAGGCGGGACAGGGGCCAACGTCCTGACTTTC. The encoded protein is CASSLGGTGANVLTF.

The chain joins TRBV2 to TRBJ1-3; 7 nucleotides line up with TRBD1. V gave up 8 bases and J gave up 6 bases; unmatched junction bases: 13. The CDR3 runs 15 residues. CDR1 and CDR2 (germline): SNHLY, FYNNEI. The CDR3 nucleotides read TGTGCCAGCCGAGTCGAACAGGGGAAAACAAACACCATATATTTT. Encoded protein: CASRVEQGKTNTIYF. Full variable domain (remainder filled in from reference TRBV2 and TRBJ1-3): EPEVTQTPSHQVTQMGQEVILRCVPISNHLYFYWYRQILGQKVEFLVSFYNNEISEKSEIFDDQFSVERPDGSNFTLKIRSTKLEDSAMYFCASRVEQGKTNTIYFGEGSWLTVV.